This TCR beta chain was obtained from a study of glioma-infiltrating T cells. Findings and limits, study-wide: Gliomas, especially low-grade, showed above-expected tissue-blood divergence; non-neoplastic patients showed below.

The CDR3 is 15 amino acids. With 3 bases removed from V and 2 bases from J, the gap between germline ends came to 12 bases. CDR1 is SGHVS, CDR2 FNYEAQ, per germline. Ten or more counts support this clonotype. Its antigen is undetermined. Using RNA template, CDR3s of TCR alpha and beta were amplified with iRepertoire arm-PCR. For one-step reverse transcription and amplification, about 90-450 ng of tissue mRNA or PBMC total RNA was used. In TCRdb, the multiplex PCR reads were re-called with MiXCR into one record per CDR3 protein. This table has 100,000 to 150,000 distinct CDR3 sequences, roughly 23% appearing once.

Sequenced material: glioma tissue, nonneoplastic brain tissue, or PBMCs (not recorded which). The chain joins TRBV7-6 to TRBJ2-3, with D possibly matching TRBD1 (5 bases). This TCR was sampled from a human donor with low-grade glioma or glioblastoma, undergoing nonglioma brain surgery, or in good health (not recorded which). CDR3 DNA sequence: TGTGCCAGCAGCTTTTTTGCGGACACCACAGATACGCAGTATTTT. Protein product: CASSFFADTTDTQYF.